Listed below are T cell receptor beta chains from one sample, sequenced in a study of shared clonotypes between healthy human individuals. The method was immunoSEQ multiplex PCR; TCRdb's version includes in-frame clones alone and lacks a portion of them. Among roughly 510,000 clones, roughly 79% were seen once, and the ten largest hold around 12%. The sequencing input was PBMCs. The source of these receptors is a woman aged 40 to 50 in good health. Some clones in this sample may be carry-over from other donors' samples. The CDR3 runs from the conserved cysteine through the conserved F or W. The D gene is left open where the match is weak. A clone size is listed for some rows: how often the clone was seen (once, few, many), or a class if it is expanded.

J,V,D,size,DNA,CDR3
TRBJ1-5,TRBV7-5,NA,NA,TGTGTCAGAAGCTTTTCCGGAGGGCCATTGCGCAATCAGCCCCAGCATTTT,CVRSFSGGPLRNQPQHF
TRBJ2-2,TRBV6-4,NA,NA,TGTGCCAGCAGTGACTCGAACAGGGCGAACACCGGGGAGCTGTTTTTT,CASSDSNRANTGELFF
TRBJ1-1,TRBV19,NA,NA,TGTGCCAGTAGCACCGGTTGGGGGAGGACTGAAGCTTTCTTT,CASSTGWGRTEAFF
TRBJ2-7,TRBV27,NA,once,TGTGCCAGCAGTCCACAACAAGGGAAAGGGAGGCGGTACGAGCAGTACTTC,CASSPQQGKGRRYEQYF
TRBJ2-7,TRBV28,NA,once,TGTGCCAGCACCGGAGACTACGAGCAGTACTTC,CASTGDYEQYF
TRBJ2-1,TRBV7-3,NA,NA,TGTGCCAGCAGCGCCTACTACTCAAATGAGCAGTTCTTC,CASSAYYSNEQFF
TRBJ2-2,TRBV19,NA,NA,TGTGCCAGCAGAATCCAAGAGGGCACCGGGGAGCTGTTTTTT,CASRIQEGTGELFF
TRBJ1-1,TRBV29-1,NA,few,TGCAGCGTTGCCGGGGGGCACGACACTGAAGCTTTCTTT,CSVAGGHDTEAFF
TRBJ2-5,TRBV19,NA,NA,TGTGCCAGTAGCACGGGCCCTCAAGAGACCCAGTACTTC,CASSTGPQETQYF
TRBJ1-1,TRBV27,NA,NA,TGTGCCAGCAGTCGGCTGGGACGAAGACCCACTGAAGCTTTCTTT,CASSRLGRRPTEAFF
TRBJ2-7,TRBV2,NA,once,TGTGCCAGCAGTGAAGTACAAGGCCGACTAGTTACCTACGAGCAGTACTTC,CASSEVQGRLVTYEQYF
TRBJ2-3,TRBV7-9,NA,NA,TGTGCCAGCAGTCGTGGTGGCACAGATACGCAGTATTTT,CASSRGGTDTQYF
TRBJ2-4,TRBV27,NA,NA,TGTGCCACTCCCCGGGGGGCTGTTAAAAACATTCAGTACTTC,CATPRGAVKNIQYF
TRBJ1-2,TRBV28,NA,NA,TGTGCCAGCAGTTTAACGACAGGACCTTACTATGGCTACGCCTTC,CASSLTTGPYYGYAF
TRBJ2-5,TRBV5-4,NA,NA,TGTGCCAGCAGCTCTGGAAGGGGCTGGGAGACCCAGTACTTC,CASSSGRGWETQYF
TRBJ2-3,TRBV7-8,NA,NA,TGTGCCAGCAGCGAACTCGAAGGGAGCACAGATACGCAGTATTTT,CASSELEGSTDTQYF
TRBJ2-3,TRBV29-1,NA,NA,TGCAGCGTATCGTTGACAGGCACAGATACGCAGTATTTT,CSVSLTGTDTQYF
TRBJ2-1,TRBV30,TRBD2,NA,TGTGCCTGGAGTTATGGACTAGCGGGAGTCGATGAGCAGTTCTTC,CAWSYGLAGVDEQFF
TRBJ1-2,TRBV5-4,NA,NA,TGTGCCAGCAGCTTGAGGGACGGATATAGTGGCTACACCTTC,CASSLRDGYSGYTF
TRBJ2-6,TRBV28,NA,once,TGTGCCACTATCGAGGACGGACGCTCTGGGGCCAACGTCCTGACTTTC,CATIEDGRSGANVLTF
TRBJ2-3,TRBV14,NA,NA,TGTGCCAGCAGCCCTCTGATCGCAGATACGCAGTATTTT,CASSPLIADTQYF
TRBJ2-5,TRBV7-2,NA,few,TGTGCCAGCAGGTCCGGGGTGACCCAGTACTTC,CASRSGVTQYF
TRBJ1-5,TRBV12-5,NA,NA,TGTGCTAGTGACGAGGGGAAGGGTCAGCCCCAGCATTTT,CASDEGKGQPQHF
TRBJ1-2,TRBV10-3,NA,once,TGTGCCATCACCGAGAGTGTAGGGGGAAGATACAGTAACTATGGCTACACCTTC,CAITESVGGRYSNYGYTF
TRBJ1-1,TRBV7-9,TRBD1,NA,TGTGCCAGCAGCTCCCATAGGACAGGGGGGAGGACTGAAGCTTTCTTT,CASSSHRTGGRTEAFF
TRBJ2-5,TRBV5-1,TRBD2,once,TGCGCCAGCAGCTTTTTGTGGGCGGGAGGATGGGGGCAAGAGACCCAGTACTTC,CASSFLWAGGWGQETQYF